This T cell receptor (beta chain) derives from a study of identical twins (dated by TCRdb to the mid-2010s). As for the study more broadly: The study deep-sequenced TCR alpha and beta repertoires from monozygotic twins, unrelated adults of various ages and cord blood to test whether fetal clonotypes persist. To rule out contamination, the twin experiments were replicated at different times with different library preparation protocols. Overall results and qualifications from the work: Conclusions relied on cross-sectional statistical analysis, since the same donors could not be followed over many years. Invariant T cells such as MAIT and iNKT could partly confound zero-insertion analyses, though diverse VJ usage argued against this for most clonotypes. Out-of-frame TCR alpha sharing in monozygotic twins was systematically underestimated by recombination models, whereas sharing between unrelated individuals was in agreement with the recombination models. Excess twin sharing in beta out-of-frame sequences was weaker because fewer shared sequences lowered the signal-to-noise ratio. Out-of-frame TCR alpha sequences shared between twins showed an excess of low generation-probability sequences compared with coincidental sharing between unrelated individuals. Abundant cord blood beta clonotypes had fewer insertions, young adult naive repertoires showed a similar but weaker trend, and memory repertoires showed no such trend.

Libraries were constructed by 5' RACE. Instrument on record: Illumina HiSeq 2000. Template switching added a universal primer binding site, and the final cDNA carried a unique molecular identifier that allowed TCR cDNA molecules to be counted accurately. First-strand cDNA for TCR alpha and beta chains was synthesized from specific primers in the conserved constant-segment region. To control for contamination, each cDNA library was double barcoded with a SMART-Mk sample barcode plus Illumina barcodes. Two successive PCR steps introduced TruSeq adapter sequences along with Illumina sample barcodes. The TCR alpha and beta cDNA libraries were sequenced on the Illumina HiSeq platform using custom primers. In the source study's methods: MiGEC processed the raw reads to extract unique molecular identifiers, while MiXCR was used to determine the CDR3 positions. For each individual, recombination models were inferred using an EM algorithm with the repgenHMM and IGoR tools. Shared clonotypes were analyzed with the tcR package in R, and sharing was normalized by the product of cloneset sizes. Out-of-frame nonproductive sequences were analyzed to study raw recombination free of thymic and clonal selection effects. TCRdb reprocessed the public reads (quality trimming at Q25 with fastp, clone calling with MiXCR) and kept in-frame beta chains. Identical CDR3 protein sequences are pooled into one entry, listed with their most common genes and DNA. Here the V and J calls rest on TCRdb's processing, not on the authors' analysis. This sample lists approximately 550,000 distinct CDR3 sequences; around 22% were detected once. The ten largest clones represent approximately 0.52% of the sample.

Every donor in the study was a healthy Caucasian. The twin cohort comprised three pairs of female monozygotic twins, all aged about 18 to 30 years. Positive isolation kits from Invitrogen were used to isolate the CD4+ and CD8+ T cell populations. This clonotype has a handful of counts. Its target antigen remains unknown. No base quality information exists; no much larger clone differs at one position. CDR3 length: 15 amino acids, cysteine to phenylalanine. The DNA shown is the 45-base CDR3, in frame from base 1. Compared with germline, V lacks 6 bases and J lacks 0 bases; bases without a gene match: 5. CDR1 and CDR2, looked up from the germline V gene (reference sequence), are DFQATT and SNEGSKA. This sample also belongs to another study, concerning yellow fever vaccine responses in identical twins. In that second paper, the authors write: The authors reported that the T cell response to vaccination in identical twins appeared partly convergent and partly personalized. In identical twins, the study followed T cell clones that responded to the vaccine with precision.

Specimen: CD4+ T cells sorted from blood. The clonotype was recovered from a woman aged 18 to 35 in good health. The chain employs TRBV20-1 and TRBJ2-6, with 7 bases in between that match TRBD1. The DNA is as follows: TGCAGTGCCGCTCGACAGGGCTCTGGGGCCAACGTCCTGACTTTC. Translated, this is CSAARQGSGANVLTF.